This T cell receptor beta chain is drawn from a study of cytomegalovirus exposure and HLA in healthy donors. Study conclusions and caveats: Among TCR beta chains, those listed as cytomegalovirus-associated numbered over 150. There were reportedly fewer N-insertions in an Asian-associated ancestry cluster than the approximately 670-donor mean, in a later analysis. Exclusion applied to some V segments, including TRBV6-2 and TRBV6-3, as they were indistinguishable.

Per the germline V gene, CDR1 is SQVTM and CDR2 is ANQGSEA. Trimming left V 8 bases short and J 5 bases short, with 21 bases between. CDR3 length: 14 residues. Comment on this clone: Antigen unknown.

Vbeta (60) and Jbeta (13) primers were used in the PCR. Clones were sequenced by immunoSEQ multiplex PCR, and TCRdb holds only the in-frame ones, with some missing. The sample has some 160,000 clones; roughly 75% are singletons. The donors were healthy bone marrow donors. The clonotype comes from a man between 35 and 55 years old in good health and CMV-seronegative. Sequencing input: PBMCs. This chain connects TRBV29-1 to TRBJ1-1; no firm D call. The DNA of the CDR3 is TGCAGCACATCTCAAGGTACCCTGAGGACTGAAGCTTTCTTT. Translating it yields CSTSQGTLRTEAFF.